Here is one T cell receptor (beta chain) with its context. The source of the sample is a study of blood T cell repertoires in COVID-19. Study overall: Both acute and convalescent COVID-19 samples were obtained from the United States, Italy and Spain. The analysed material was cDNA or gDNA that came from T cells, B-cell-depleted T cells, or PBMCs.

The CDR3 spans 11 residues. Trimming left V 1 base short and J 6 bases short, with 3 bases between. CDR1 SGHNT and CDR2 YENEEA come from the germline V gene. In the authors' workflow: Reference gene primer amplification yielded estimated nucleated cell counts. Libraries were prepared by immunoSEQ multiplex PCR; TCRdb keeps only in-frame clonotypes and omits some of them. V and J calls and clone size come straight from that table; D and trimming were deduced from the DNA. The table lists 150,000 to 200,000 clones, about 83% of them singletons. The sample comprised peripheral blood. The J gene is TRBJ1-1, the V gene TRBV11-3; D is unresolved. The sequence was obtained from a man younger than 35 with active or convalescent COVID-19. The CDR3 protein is CASSLAAEAFF. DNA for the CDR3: TGTGCCAGCAGCTTAGCGGCTGAAGCTTTCTTT.